The clone carrying this TCR beta chain occurred many times. This entry is derived from a study of T cells in Graves' hyperthyroidism and ophthalmopathy. CDR3 length: 16 amino acids. The V segment lost 6 bases and the J segment 10 bases; nucleotides outside the gene matches: 16. What was amplified from RNA transcripts were TCR beta CDR3 regions. The TCR CDR3 first-round RT-PCR relied on the HTBI primer set. A single record per CDR3 protein comes from TCRdb applying MiXCR to the multiplex PCR reads. The data hold roughly 660,000 distinct CDR3 sequences, with 17% observed a single time. PBMCs came from 7.5 to 10 ml fresh peripheral blood.

What was sequenced was blood. The chain carries TRBV12-3 or TRBV12-4 and TRBJ1-4; TRBD1 agrees at 8 bases. The receptor was isolated from a man between 50 and 59 years old with Graves' hyperthyroidism. The CDR3, as DNA: TGTGCCAGCAGCCCGGTAGGCGGACAGGGTTCTCGAAAACTGTTTTTT. It yields the protein CASSPVGGQGSRKLFF.